This TCR beta chain is from a study of technical replicates of blood from several donors (dated by TCRdb to the late 2010s). The germline V gene gives CDR1 as SNHLY and CDR2 as FYNNEI. The CDR3 spans 13 residues, from the cysteine through the phenylalanine. The entry retains the CDR3 DNA only, 39 bases that are in frame from base 1. V has 6 bases trimmed and J has 6 bases trimmed; junction bases matching no gene number 7. Library prep was done by the immunoSEQ multiplex PCR assay. TCRdb carries this immuneACCESS record with in-frame sequences only. Its versions omit some clonotypes, under half of them owing to an unresolved V gene in the studies checked, with the rest unexplained. The sample table holds 80,000 to 100,000 clones, of which 90% to 95% were seen once. The ten top clones hold about 0.27% of the sample. Points on this clone: Its binding antigen is unknown. No per-base quality is available; no much larger clone lies one base away.

Sequences were obtained from T cells isolated from PBMCs. The clonotype originates from a human donor in good health. The chain is encoded by TRBV2 joined to TRBJ1-1; TRBD1 agrees with 7 junctional bases. The nucleotide sequence is TGTGCCAGCAGGGGACAGCCCCCGTCTGAAGCTTTCTTT. This codes for CASRGQPPSEAFF.